These 28 T cell receptor beta chains originate from one sample sequenced in a study of blood T cell repertoires in COVID-19. The data were produced by immunoSEQ multiplex PCR, yet TCRdb's version contains in-frame clones alone and is incomplete. The repertoire consists of about 210,000 clones, with more than 70% occurring once and the leading ten covering around 13%. Sequencing input: peripheral blood. The receptors were sampled from a human donor in a cohort sampled during active COVID-19.

The chain links TRBV7-2 to TRBJ2-5, with TRBD2 matching 9 bases. V lost 3 bases, J lost 2 bases, and 7 bases stayed unmatched. Germline V gene sequence: CDR1 SGHTA, CDR2 FQGNSA. The CDR3 contains 16 residues. The CDR3, as DNA: TGTGCCAGCAGCTTTGGACTAGCGAGTACGCAAGAGACCCAGTACTTC. Protein: CASSFGLASTQETQYF.

The V call is TRBV28, the J call TRBJ2-1; 8 bases agree with TRBD2. The CDR3 runs to 13 residues. Germline V lookup: CDR1 MDHEN, CDR2 SYDVKM. The junction had 6 bases not matched to a gene; V was cut back by 5 bases and J by 9 bases. The CDR3 nucleotides read TGTGCCAGCAGTCCCGGACTAGCCAGTGAGCAGTTCTTC. Its translation is CASSPGLASEQFF.

The genes are TRBV19 and TRBJ1-1; weak D call: TRBD1 (5 bases). Trimming took off 4 bases at V and 4 bases at J, with 16 bases between the two ends. Looked up from germline, CDR1 is LNHDA and CDR2 is SQIVND (reference sequence). CDR3 length equals 15 residues. The CDR3 reads CASSTPGGGVTEAFF. In nucleotides, the CDR3 is TGTGCCAGTAGTACCCCCGGTGGGGGGGTCACTGAAGCTTTCTTT.

This chain connects TRBV11-2 to TRBJ2-3; D call uncertain. Trimming pared 3 bases from V and 0 bases from J, leaving 7 bases between. This CDR3 is built from 14 residues. Germline V CDR1 and CDR2: SGHAT, FQNNGV. The CDR3 spells CASSFFSSTDTQYF. CDR3 in DNA: TGTGCCAGCAGCTTTTTTTCTAGCACAGATACGCAGTATTTT. The full variable domain, rest sourced from reference TRBV11-2 and TRBJ2-3, is EAGVAQSPRYKIIEKRQSVAFWCNPISGHATLYWYQQILGQGPKLLIQFQNNGVVDDSQLPKDRFSAERLKGVDSTLKIQPAKLEDSAVYLCASSFFSSTDTQYFGPGTRLTVL.

J is TRBJ2-7 and V is TRBV5-1; no definite D call. In germline, CDR1 is SGHRS, CDR2 YFSETQ. V was clipped by 0 bases and J by 0 bases, with 7 bases between them. The CDR3 contains 14 residues. The CDR3 coding sequence is TGCGCCAGCAGCTTGGCCACTACCTCCTACGAGCAGTACTTC. This codes for CASSLATTSYEQYF.

This clone has a single count. V is TRBV28 and J is TRBJ2-5, with 12 nucleotides matching TRBD2. J was trimmed by 4 bases and V by 5 bases; bases with no gene match: 5. This CDR3 region has 15 residues. Per the germline V gene, CDR1 is MDHEN and CDR2 is SYDVKM. CDR3 DNA: TGTGCCAGCAGTCTAGCGGGAGGGCCTGGAGAGACCCAGTACTTC. The encoded protein is CASSLAGGPGETQYF.

The rearrangement joins TRBV12-3 or TRBV12-4 to TRBJ2-7; D unresolved. V was shortened by 6 bases and J by 7 bases, with 10 bases between the two germline ends. The CDR3 extends over 11 amino acids. CDR3 nucleotides: TGTGCCAGCAGCTTAAATCGGGAGCAGTACTTC. Translation gives CASSLNREQYF.

The V gene is TRBV4-2, the J gene TRBJ1-2; D unresolved. The CDR3 sequence is 17 residues long. V was cut by 1 base and J by 1 base, with 16 bases left in between. Per the germline V gene, CDR1 is LGHNA and CDR2 is YNFKEQ. CDR3 in DNA: TGTGCCAGCAGCCAAGGGGCCCGGCAGACCATTAACTATGGCTACACCTTC. The encoded protein is CASSQGARQTINYGYTF.

The chain links TRBV27 to TRBJ1-5; D may be TRBD1 (6 bases). This CDR3 has 15 amino acids. The germline V gene encodes CDR1 MNHEY and CDR2 SMNVEV (reference sequence). Deletions cut 4 bases from V and 4 bases from J, with 14 bases between. CDR3 in DNA: TGTGCCAGCAGTTCTCTCGACAGGCTAAATCAGCCCCAGCATTTT. Residues: CASSSLDRLNQPQHF.

The chain joins TRBV6-5 to TRBJ1-6, with 7 bases matching TRBD1. The CDR3 has 15 residues. The V segment lost 0 bases and the J segment 10 bases; nucleotides outside the gene matches: 6. Germline V gene sequence: CDR1 MNHEY, CDR2 SVGAGI. The CDR3 region has the DNA TGTGCCAGCAGTTACTCGAGGGGGCAAGAATCACCCCTCCACTTT. Protein sequence: CASSYSRGQESPLHF.

The chain has TRBV19 and TRBJ2-1; maybe TRBD2 (7 bases). The CDR3 is 15 amino acids. V lost 5 bases to trimming and J lost 0 bases, with 11 bases between them. Per germline, CDR1 LNHDA and CDR2 SQIVND (reference sequence). This CDR3 reads CASSPAGASYNEQFF. In nucleotides, the CDR3 is TGTGCCAGTAGTCCCGCGGGGGCCTCCTACAATGAGCAGTTCTTC.

The V call is TRBV11-2, the J call TRBJ2-1; tentative D call: TRBD2 (7 bases). The germline V gene has CDR1 SGHAT and CDR2 FQNNGV. The V and J ends lost 5 bases and 6 bases respectively, with 20 bases between them. The CDR3 is made up of 16 amino acids. The DNA for the CDR3 is TGTGCCAGCAGCCTCGGACGGGGGGCCGAAGGCAATGAGCAGTTCTTC. The encoded protein is CASSLGRGAEGNEQFF.

The rearrangement joins TRBV9 to TRBJ1-3; 9 bases are shared with TRBD1. V was clipped by 6 bases and J by 1 base; unmatched bases: 11. The CDR3 totals 17 residues. Germline lookup yields CDR1 SGDLS and CDR2 YYNGEE. As DNA, the CDR3 is TGTGCCAGCATACCGGGACAGGGTGATCTTTCTGGAAACACCATATATTTT. Its protein product is CASIPGQGDLSGNTIYF.

V gene TRBV7-2 combines with J gene TRBJ1-3; D unclear. Per the germline V gene, CDR1 is SGHTA and CDR2 is FQGNSA. The CDR3 length is 13 residues. Trimming took off 5 bases at V and 4 bases at J, with 9 bases between the two ends. CDR3 sequence reads: CASSPSRGNTIYF. DNA of the CDR3: TGTGCCAGCAGCCCTTCCCGGGGAAACACCATATATTTT.

The chain links TRBV5-1 to TRBJ2-3; the D gene is possibly TRBD1 (7 bases). The CDR3 contains 14 residues. Trimming cost V 5 bases and J 0 bases, with 10 bases left between them. Germline CDR1 is SGHRS and CDR2 is YFSETQ. The CDR3: CASRTGTSTDTQYF. In nucleotides, the CDR3 is TGCGCCAGCAGGACAGGGACTAGCACAGATACGCAGTATTTT.

The CDR3 DNA reads TGTGCCAGCAGTAGGCAGGGAGGTGGCTACACCTTC. This encodes CASSRQGGGYTF. The genes are TRBV25-1 and TRBJ1-2, with D possibly being TRBD1 (5 bases). Germline V lookup: CDR1 MGHDK, CDR2 SYGVNS. The CDR3 sequence is 12 residues long. V lost 5 bases, J lost 7 bases, and 11 bases lay in between.

The chain is built from TRBV4-2 and TRBJ1-2; tentatively, D is TRBD1 (5 bases). Germline values: CDR1 LGHNA, CDR2 YNFKEQ. V lost 3 bases to trimming and J lost 0 bases, with 11 bases between them. The CDR3 covers 15 residues. CDR3 DNA: TGTGCCAGCAGCCACGAGACAGCAACTAACTATGGCTACACCTTC. Translation gives CASSHETATNYGYTF.

This chain's CDR3 is CASTVGPIEGYTF. The CDR3 DNA reads as TGCGCCAGCACGGTTGGGCCAATTGAGGGCTACACCTTC. The rearrangement links TRBV5-1 to TRBJ1-2; no clear D gene. The germline CDR1 and CDR2 sequences are SGHRS and YFSETQ. The CDR3 spans 13 residues. Trimming stripped 6 bases from V and 8 bases from J, with 17 bases between. The full variable domain, its missing parts supplied by reference TRBV5-1 and TRBJ1-2, is KAGVTQTPRYLIKTRGQQVTLSCSPISGHRSVSWYQQTPGQGLQFLFEYFSETQRNKGNFPGRFSGRQFSNSRSEMNVSTLELGDSALYLCASTVGPIEGYTFGSGTRLTVV.

CDR3 region: CASSQHYTGGFSETQYF. The CDR3 coding sequence is TGTGCCAGCAGCCAACATTATACGGGGGGGTTTTCGGAGACCCAGTACTTC. The chain joins TRBV4-2 to TRBJ2-5; 8 bases fit TRBD2. The CDR3 runs 17 residues. The junction had 13 bases not matched to a gene; V was cut back by 2 bases and J by 5 bases. Germline CDR1 and CDR2: LGHNA and YNFKEQ.

The chain carries TRBV6-5 and TRBJ1-5; TRBD1 agrees at 8 bases. With V trimmed by 4 bases and J by 2 bases, 4 bases remained unmatched. Germline CDR1 reads MNHEY; CDR2 reads SVGAGI. The CDR3 runs 15 residues. CDR3 loop: CASSWGGQGNQPQHF. The DNA of the CDR3 is TGTGCCAGCAGTTGGGGGGGACAGGGCAATCAGCCCCAGCATTTT.

The chain couples TRBV11-1 to TRBJ2-3, with a weak D call TRBD1 (6 bases). V was cut by 3 bases and J by 5 bases, with 9 bases left in between. Germline V gives CDR1 SGHAT, CDR2 FQDESV (reference sequence). The CDR3 covers 13 residues. This chain's CDR3 is CASSLGARDTQYF. The CDR3 DNA sequence: TGTGCCAGCAGCTTGGGGGCCCGAGATACGCAGTATTTT.

The chain employs TRBV3-1 (or the pseudogene TRBV3-2) and TRBJ2-5, with D maybe TRBD2 (6 bases). The length of the CDR3 is 16 residues. The germline gives CDR1 LGHDT, CDR2 YNNKEL (reference sequence). V was clipped by 0 bases and J by 2 bases, with 13 bases between them. CDR3: CASSQERLALQETQYF. The CDR3 DNA reads as TGTGCCAGCAGCCAAGAACGCCTAGCGCTTCAAGAGACCCAGTACTTC.

The J gene is TRBJ1-1, the V gene TRBV6-5; 8 bases are shared with TRBD1. The CDR3 length is 13 residues. The ends lost 6 bases at V and 6 bases at J; junction bases unmatched: 6. CDR1 and CDR2 (germline): MNHEY, SVGAGI. This CDR3 is CASRAGGAPEAFF. Written as DNA, the CDR3 is TGTGCCAGCAGAGCAGGGGGCGCCCCTGAAGCTTTCTTT.

V usage is TRBV18 and J usage is TRBJ2-7, with 10 bases lining up with TRBD1. Trimming removed 3 bases from V and 10 bases from J; junction bases left unmatched: 3. The CDR3 spans 12 residues. In germline, CDR1 is KGHSH, CDR2 LQKENI. The CDR3 reads CASSPGQGGQYF. CDR3 coding DNA: TGTGCCAGCTCACCCGGACAGGGGGGCCAGTACTTC.

This clone was counted between two and nine times. The chain has TRBV6-6 and TRBJ1-5, with D tentatively TRBD1 (6 bases). Trimming cost V 5 bases and J 0 bases, with 11 bases left between them. This CDR3 has 15 amino acids. In germline, CDR1 is MNHNY, CDR2 SVGAGI (reference sequence). CDR3 amino acids: CASSTNRASNQPQHF. CDR3 nucleotides: TGTGCCAGCAGTACCAACAGGGCTAGCAATCAGCCCCAGCATTTT.

This clone was seen a single time. The V and J genes are TRBV7-8 and TRBJ1-3; D remains unclear. V gave up 3 bases and J gave up 5 bases, with 11 bases separating them. The germline V gene has CDR1 SGHVS and CDR2 FQNEAQ. The CDR3 has 14 amino acids. CDR3 protein: CASSFSGARNTIYF. The CDR3 DNA reads as TGTGCCAGCAGCTTTTCAGGCGCGAGAAACACCATATATTTT.

The chain employs TRBV5-6 and TRBJ2-7, with 14 bases that match TRBD2. Unmatched junction bases numbered 1, after V lost 4 bases and J lost 4 bases. CDR1 and CDR2 (germline): SGHDT, YYEEEE. This CDR3 region has 14 residues. This CDR3 is CASSRTSGRYEQYF. CDR3 DNA sequence: TGTGCCAGCAGCAGGACTAGCGGGAGGTACGAGCAGTACTTC.

V usage is TRBV7-2 and J usage is TRBJ2-1; 11 positions match TRBD2. CDR1 and CDR2 (germline): SGHTA, FQGNSA. The CDR3 spans 15 residues. J lost 4 bases, V lost 5 bases, and 4 bases had no gene match. CDR3 region: CASSVSGGVYNEQFF. The CDR3 region has the DNA TGTGCCAGCAGCGTTAGCGGGGGGGTTTACAATGAGCAGTTCTTC.